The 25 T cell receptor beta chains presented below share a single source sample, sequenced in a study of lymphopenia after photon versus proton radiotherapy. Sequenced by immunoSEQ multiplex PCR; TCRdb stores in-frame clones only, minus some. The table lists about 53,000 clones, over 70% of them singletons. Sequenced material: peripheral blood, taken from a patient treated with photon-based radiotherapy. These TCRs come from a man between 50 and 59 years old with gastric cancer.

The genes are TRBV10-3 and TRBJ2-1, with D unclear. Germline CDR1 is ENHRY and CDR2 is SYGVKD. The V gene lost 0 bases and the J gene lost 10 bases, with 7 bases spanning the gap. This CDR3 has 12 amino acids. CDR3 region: CAISESGQEQFF. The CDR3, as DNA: TGTGCCATCAGTGAGTCAGGGCAAGAGCAGTTCTTC.

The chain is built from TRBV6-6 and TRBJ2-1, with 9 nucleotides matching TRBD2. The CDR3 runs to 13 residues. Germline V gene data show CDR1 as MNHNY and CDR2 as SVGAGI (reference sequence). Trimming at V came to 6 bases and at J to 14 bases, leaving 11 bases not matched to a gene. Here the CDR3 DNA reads TGTGCCAGCAGCCACGCGCGGGAGGGGAGGAAGTTCTTC. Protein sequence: CASSHAREGRKFF.

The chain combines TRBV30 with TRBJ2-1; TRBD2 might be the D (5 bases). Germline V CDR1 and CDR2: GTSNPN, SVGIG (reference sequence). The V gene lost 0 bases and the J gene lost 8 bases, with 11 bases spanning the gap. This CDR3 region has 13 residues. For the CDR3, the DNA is TGTGCCTGGAGTGTCTTGCGGGCGTATGAGCAGTTCTTC. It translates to CAWSVLRAYEQFF.

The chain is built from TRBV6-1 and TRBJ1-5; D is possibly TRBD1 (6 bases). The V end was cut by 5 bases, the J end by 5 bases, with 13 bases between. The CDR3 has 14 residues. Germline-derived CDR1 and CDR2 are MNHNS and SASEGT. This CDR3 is CASSFRGADQPQHF. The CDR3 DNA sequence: TGTGCCAGCAGTTTTAGGGGGGCCGATCAGCCCCAGCATTTT.

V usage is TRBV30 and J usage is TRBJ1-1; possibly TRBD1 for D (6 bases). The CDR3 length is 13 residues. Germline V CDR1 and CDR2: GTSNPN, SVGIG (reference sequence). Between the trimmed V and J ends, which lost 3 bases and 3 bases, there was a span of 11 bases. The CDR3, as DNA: TGTGCCTGGAGGGTACAGGGTTACACTGAAGCTTTCTTT. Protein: CAWRVQGYTEAFF. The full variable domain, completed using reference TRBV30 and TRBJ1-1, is SQTIHQWPATLVQPVGSPLSLECTVEGTSNPNLYWYRQAAGRGLQLLFYSVGIGQISSEVPQNLSASRPQDRQFILSSKKLLLSDSGFYLCAWRVQGYTEAFFGQGTRLTVV.

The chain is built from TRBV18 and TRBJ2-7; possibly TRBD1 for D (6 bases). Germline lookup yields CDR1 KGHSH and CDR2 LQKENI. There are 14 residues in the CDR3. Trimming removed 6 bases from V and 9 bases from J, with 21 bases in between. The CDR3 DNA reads TGTGCCAGCTCGTCAAGATCCCAGGACAGAGGGCAGTACTTC. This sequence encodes CASSSRSQDRGQYF.

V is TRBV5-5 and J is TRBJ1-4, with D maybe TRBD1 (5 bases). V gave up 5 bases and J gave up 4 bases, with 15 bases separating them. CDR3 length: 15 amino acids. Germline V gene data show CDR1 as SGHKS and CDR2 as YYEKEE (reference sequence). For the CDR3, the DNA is TGTGCCAGCAGTTACCCGGGGGGAGGTAATGAAAAACTGTTTTTT. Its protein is CASSYPGGGNEKLFF.

The CDR3 region has the DNA TGCGCCAGCAGCTTGGGACACCTCATAGGGACTAGCGGGAGACCCGGGGAGCTGTTTTTT. Protein: CASSLGHLIGTSGRPGELFF. The rearrangement joins TRBV5-1 to TRBJ2-2, with 14 bases lining up with TRBD2. Per the germline V gene, CDR1 is SGHRS and CDR2 is YFSETQ. The CDR3 contains 20 residues. With 0 bases clipped from V and 6 bases from J, the junction kept 13 bases outside the gene matches. The whole variable domain, filled in from reference TRBV5-1 and TRBJ2-2, reads KAGVTQTPRYLIKTRGQQVTLSCSPISGHRSVSWYQQTPGQGLQFLFEYFSETQRNKGNFPGRFSGRQFSNSRSEMNVSTLELGDSALYLCASSLGHLIGTSGRPGELFFGEGSRLTVL.

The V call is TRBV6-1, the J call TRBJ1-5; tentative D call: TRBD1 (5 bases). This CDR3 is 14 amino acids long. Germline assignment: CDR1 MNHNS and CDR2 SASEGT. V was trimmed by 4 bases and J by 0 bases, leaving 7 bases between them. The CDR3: CASSGGYSNQPQHF. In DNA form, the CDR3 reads TGTGCCAGCAGTGGGGGGTATAGCAATCAGCCCCAGCATTTT.

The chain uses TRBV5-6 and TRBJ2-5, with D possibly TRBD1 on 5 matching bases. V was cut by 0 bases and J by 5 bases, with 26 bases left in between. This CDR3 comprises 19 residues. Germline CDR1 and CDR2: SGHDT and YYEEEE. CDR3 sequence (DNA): TGTGCCAGCAGCTTGGTGGGCGCAAGGGGCAGGGTGACGAGCGAGACCCAGTACTTC. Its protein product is CASSLVGARGRVTSETQYF.

CDR3 sequence reads: CASSGGVRAFF. As DNA, the CDR3 is TGTGCCAGCAGTGGGGGAGTTAGGGCTTTCTTT. The chain recombines TRBV2 with TRBJ1-1; the D is unclear. CDR1 SNHLY and CDR2 FYNNEI come from the germline V gene. The CDR3 contains 11 residues. Trimming left V 4 bases short and J 11 bases short, with 11 bases between.

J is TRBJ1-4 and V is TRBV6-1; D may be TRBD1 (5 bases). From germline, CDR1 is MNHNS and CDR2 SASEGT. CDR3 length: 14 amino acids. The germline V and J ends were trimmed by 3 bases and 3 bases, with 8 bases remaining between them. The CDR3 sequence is CASSDGGANEKLFF. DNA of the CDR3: TGTGCCAGCAGTGACGGGGGAGCTAATGAAAAACTGTTTTTT.

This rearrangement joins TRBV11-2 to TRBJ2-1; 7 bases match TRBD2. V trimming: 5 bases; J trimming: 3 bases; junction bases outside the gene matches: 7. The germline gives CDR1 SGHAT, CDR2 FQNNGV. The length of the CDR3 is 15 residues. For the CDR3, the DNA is TGTGCCAGCAGCCTACGGGAGGAGGGCTACAATGAGCAGTTCTTC. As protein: CASSLREEGYNEQFF.

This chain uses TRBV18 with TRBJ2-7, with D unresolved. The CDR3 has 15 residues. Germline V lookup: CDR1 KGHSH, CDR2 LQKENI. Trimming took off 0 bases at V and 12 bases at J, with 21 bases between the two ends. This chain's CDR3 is CASSPPSDPQKIRYF. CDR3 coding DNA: TGTGCCAGCTCACCACCGTCCGATCCCCAAAAGATTAGGTACTTC.

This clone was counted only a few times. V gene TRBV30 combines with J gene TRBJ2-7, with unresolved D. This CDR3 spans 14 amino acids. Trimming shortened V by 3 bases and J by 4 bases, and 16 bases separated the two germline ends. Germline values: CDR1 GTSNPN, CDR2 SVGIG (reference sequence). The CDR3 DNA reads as TGTGCCTGGAGGACCCCGGGCCGTGTGTACGAGCAGTACTTC. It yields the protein CAWRTPGRVYEQYF.

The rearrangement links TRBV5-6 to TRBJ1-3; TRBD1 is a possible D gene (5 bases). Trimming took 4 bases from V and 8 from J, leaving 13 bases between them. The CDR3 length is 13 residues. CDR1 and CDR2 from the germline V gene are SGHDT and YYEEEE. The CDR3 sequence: CASSPPRADTIYF. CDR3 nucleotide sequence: TGTGCCAGCAGCCCCCCCAGGGCGGACACCATATATTTT. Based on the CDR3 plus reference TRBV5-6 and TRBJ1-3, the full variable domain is DAGVTQSPTHLIKTRGQQVTLRCSPKSGHDTVSWYQQALGQGPQFIFQYYEEEERQRGNFPDRFSGHQFPNYSSELNVNALLLGDSALYLCASSPPRADTIYFGEGSWLTVV.

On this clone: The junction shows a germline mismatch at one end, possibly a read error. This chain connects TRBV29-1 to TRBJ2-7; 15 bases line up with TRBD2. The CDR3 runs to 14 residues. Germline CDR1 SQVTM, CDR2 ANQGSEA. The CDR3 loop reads CSVEGTSGRYEQYF. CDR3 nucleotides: TGCAGCGTCGAAGGGACTAGCGGGAGGTACGAGCAGTACTTC.

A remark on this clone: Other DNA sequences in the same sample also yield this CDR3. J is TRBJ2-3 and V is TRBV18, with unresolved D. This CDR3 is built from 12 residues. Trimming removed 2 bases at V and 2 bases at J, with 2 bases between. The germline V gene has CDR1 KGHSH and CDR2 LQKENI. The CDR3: CASSPSTDTQYF. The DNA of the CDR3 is TGTGCCAGCTCACCATCCACAGATACGCAGTATTTT.

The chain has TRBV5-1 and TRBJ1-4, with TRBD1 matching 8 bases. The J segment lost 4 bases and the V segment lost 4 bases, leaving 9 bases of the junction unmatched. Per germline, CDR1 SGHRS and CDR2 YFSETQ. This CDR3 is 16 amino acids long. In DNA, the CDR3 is TGCGCCAGCAGCGGGGGACAGGCCTTGGGTAATGAAAAACTGTTTTTT. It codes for CASSGGQALGNEKLFF.

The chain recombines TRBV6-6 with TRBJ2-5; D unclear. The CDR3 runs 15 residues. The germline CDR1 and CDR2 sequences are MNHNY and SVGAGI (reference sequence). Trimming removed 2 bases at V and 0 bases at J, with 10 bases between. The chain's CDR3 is CASSYAQSNQETQYF. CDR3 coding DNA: TGTGCCAGCAGTTACGCTCAGTCGAACCAAGAGACCCAGTACTTC.

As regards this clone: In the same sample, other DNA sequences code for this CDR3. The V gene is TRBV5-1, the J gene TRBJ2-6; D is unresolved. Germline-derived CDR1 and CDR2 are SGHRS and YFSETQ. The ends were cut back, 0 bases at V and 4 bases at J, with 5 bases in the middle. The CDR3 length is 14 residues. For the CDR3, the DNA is TGCGCCAGCAGCTTGGGGTCAGGGGCCAACGTCCTGACTTTC. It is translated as CASSLGSGANVLTF.

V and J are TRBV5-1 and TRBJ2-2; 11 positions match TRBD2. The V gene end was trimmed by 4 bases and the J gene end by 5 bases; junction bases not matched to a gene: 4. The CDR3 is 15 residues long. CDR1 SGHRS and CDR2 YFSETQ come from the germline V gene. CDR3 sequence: CASSHSGRGTGELFF. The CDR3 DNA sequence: TGCGCCAGCAGCCATAGCGGGAGGGGAACCGGGGAGCTGTTTTTT.

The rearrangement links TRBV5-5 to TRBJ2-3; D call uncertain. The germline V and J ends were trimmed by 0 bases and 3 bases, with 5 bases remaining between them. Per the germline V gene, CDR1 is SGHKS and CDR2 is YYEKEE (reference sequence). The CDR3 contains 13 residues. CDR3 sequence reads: CASSLGGTDTQYF. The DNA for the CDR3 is TGTGCCAGCAGCTTGGGAGGTACAGATACGCAGTATTTT.

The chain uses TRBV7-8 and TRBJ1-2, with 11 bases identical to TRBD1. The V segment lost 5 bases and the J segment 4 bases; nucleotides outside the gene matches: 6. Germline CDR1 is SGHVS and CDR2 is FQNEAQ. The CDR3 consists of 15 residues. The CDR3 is CASSPRDRGSYGYTF. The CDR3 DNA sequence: TGTGCCAGCAGCCCCAGGGACAGGGGGTCCTATGGCTACACCTTC.

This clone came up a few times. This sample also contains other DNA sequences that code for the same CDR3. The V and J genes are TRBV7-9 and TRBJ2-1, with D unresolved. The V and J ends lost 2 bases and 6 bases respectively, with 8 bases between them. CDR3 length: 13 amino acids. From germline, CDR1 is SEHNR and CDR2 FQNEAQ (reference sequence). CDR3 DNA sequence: TGTGCCAGCAGCTTAACTCTAGGCAATGAGCAGTTCTTC. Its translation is CASSLTLGNEQFF.